Described below is a single T cell receptor (beta chain) sequence and its context. The antigen remains undetermined. V was pared by 4 bases and J by 3 bases, with 13 bases of the junction left unmatched. Germline V gene sequence: CDR1 SNHLY, CDR2 FYNNEI. The CDR3 runs to 18 residues. Primers: 60 Vbeta forward and 13 Jbeta reverse. Assay: immunoSEQ multiplex PCR; the TCRdb copy retains only in-frame clones and omits some. The sample lists approximately 150,000 clones, about 64% occurring once. These data come from a study of cytomegalovirus exposure and HLA in healthy donors. General study findings and limits: More clonal expansion characterized HLA-associated TCR beta chains than equally common others in a later analysis.

The sequenced sample consisted of PBMCs. The TCR originated in a man aged 55 to 69 in good health and CMV-seronegative. The rearrangement joins TRBV2 to TRBJ2-4, with 9 bases matching TRBD1. CDR3 amino acids: CASSGFRQGEVGKNIQYF. The CDR3 DNA reads TGTGCCAGCAGTGGATTCAGACAGGGGGAAGTAGGCAAAAACATTCAGTACTTC.